These T cell receptor beta chains were read from a single sample in a study of control samples from healthy donors and cancer patients. Using immunoSEQ multiplex PCR, the repertoire was profiled, and TCRdb retains in-frame clones only, with some absent. The data show about 150,000 clones, with around 94% seen just once and approximately 15% held by the top ten. Sequences were obtained from PBMCs. These TCRs come from a man in his fifties or sixties with colorectal cancer. Both conserved end residues are part of each CDR3. The order of the fields is V gene, J gene, clone size, D gene, CDR3 protein, CDR3 DNA. A D gene is named only where the DNA matches it firmly. Not all rows give a size; the values are once, few, many and, for expanded clones, a class.

V: TRBV5-6; J: TRBJ1-6; size: .; D: TRBD1; CDR3: CASSPGGTGASPLHF; DNA: TGTGCCAGCAGCCCGGGGGGGACAGGGGCGTCACCCCTCCACTTT
V: TRBV10-3; J: TRBJ1-4; size: .; D: .; CDR3: CAIGLGTTNEKLFF; DNA: TGTGCCATCGGTTTAGGGACAACTAATGAAAAACTGTTTTTT
V: TRBV3-1/TRBV3-2; J: TRBJ2-5; size: .; D: .; CDR3: CASSQDLSRQETQYF; DNA: TGTGCCAGCAGCCAAGATCTTAGCCGCCAAGAGACCCAGTACTTC
V: TRBV3-1/TRBV3-2; J: TRBJ2-3; size: .; D: TRBD2; CDR3: CASSQGLAGGTDTQYF; DNA: TGTGCCAGCAGCCAAGGACTAGCGGGGGGCACAGATACGCAGTATTTT
V: TRBV6-1; J: TRBJ2-5; size: few; D: .; CDR3: CASSEGGETQYF; DNA: TGTGCCAGCAGTGAGGGAGGAGAGACCCAGTACTTC
V: TRBV9; J: TRBJ2-1; size: .; D: TRBD2; CDR3: CASSVVAGGAHNEQFF; DNA: TGTGCCAGCAGCGTAGTGGCGGGGGGTGCTCACAATGAGCAGTTCTTC
V: TRBV6-5; J: TRBJ2-2; size: .; D: .; CDR3: CASSSVRPNTGELFF; DNA: TGTGCCAGCAGCTCCGTGCGTCCGAACACCGGGGAGCTGTTTTTT
V: TRBV29-1; J: TRBJ1-2; size: .; D: .; CDR3: CSVEDTNRVYGYTF; DNA: TGCAGCGTTGAAGATACCAACAGGGTTTACGGCTACACCTTC
V: TRBV10-3; J: TRBJ2-5; size: .; D: .; CDR3: CAISEIQGGKETQYF; DNA: TGTGCCATCAGTGAGATACAGGGTGGTAAAGAGACCCAGTACTTC
V: TRBV9; J: TRBJ1-5; size: .; D: .; CDR3: CASSVAIGQPQHF; DNA: TGTGCCAGCAGCGTAGCTATTGGGCAGCCCCAGCATTTT
V: TRBV3-1/TRBV3-2; J: TRBJ2-7; size: .; D: TRBD2; CDR3: CASSQGGGTYEQYF; DNA: TGTGCCAGCAGCCAAGGGGGGGGGACGTACGAGCAGTACTTC
V: TRBV4-1; J: TRBJ1-1; size: .; D: .; CDR3: CASSQGGRRTEAFF; DNA: TGCGCCAGCAGCCAGGGGGGGAGGAGGACTGAAGCTTTCTTT
V: TRBV4-1; J: TRBJ2-3; size: .; D: .; CDR3: CASSQEGGTFTDTQYF; DNA: TGCGCCAGCAGCCAAGAAGGAGGGACTTTCACAGATACGCAGTATTTT
V: TRBV5-4; J: TRBJ2-2; size: .; D: .; CDR3: CASSIDWTNTGELFF; DNA: TGTGCCAGCAGCATCGACTGGACGAACACCGGGGAGCTGTTTTTT
V: TRBV12-3/TRBV12-4; J: TRBJ2-1; size: .; D: .; CDR3: CASSFGATEQFF; DNA: TGTGCCAGCAGTTTCGGGGCCACGGAGCAGTTCTTC
V: TRBV5-8; J: TRBJ1-5; size: .; D: .; CDR3: CASSSTRDTSNQPQHF; DNA: TGTGCCAGCAGCTCAACCCGGGACACTAGCAATCAGCCCCAGCATTTT
V: TRBV10-2; J: TRBJ2-1; size: .; D: .; CDR3: CASRSGWYNEQFF; DNA: TGCGCCAGCAGGTCAGGGTGGTACAATGAGCAGTTCTTC
V: TRBV20-1; J: TRBJ2-3; size: .; D: TRBD2; CDR3: CSASRLAGGDTQYF; DNA: TGCAGTGCTAGTCGGCTAGCGGGGGGAGATACGCAGTATTTT
V: TRBV4-1; J: TRBJ1-4; size: .; D: TRBD1; CDR3: CASSESNGQGASESEKLFF; DNA: TGCGCCAGCAGCGAAAGCAATGGACAGGGGGCATCGGAAAGTGAAAAACTGTTTTTT
V: TRBV5-6; J: TRBJ1-1; size: .; D: .; CDR3: CASSLEGGGTEAFF; DNA: TGTGCCAGCAGCTTGGAGGGGGGAGGGACTGAAGCTTTCTTT
V: TRBV6-5; J: TRBJ2-3; size: .; D: TRBD1; CDR3: CASSYSGTETYF; DNA: TGTGCCAGCAGTTACTCAGGGACAGAGACGTATTTT
V: TRBV19; J: TRBJ2-5; size: .; D: TRBD2; CDR3: CAASGGAFGETQYF; DNA: TGTGCCGCGAGCGGGGGGGCTTTTGGGGAGACCCAGTACTTC
V: TRBV7-8; J: TRBJ1-5; size: .; D: .; CDR3: CASSRTVSNQPQHF; DNA: TGTGCCAGCAGCAGGACAGTTAGCAATCAGCCCCAGCATTTT
V: TRBV18; J: TRBJ2-5; size: .; D: TRBD1; CDR3: CASSPGQPGQGETQYF; DNA: TGTGCCAGCTCACCGGGGCAGCCGGGACAGGGGGAGACCCAGTACTTC
V: TRBV6-5; J: TRBJ2-7; size: .; D: TRBD1; CDR3: CASSLSGTGEFPQYF; DNA: TGTGCCAGCAGTCTTTCCGGGACAGGGGAATTCCCGCAGTACTTC
V: TRBV2; J: TRBJ1-1; size: .; D: .; CDR3: CASGQYEAFF; DNA: TGTGCCAGCGGACAGTATGAAGCTTTCTTT
V: TRBV9; J: TRBJ1-3; size: .; D: .; CDR3: CASSVARPNPGNTIYF; DNA: TGTGCCAGCAGCGTAGCTCGGCCAAATCCTGGAAACACCATATATTTT
V: TRBV5-1; J: TRBJ2-3; size: once; D: TRBD1; CDR3: CASSSTGGPTDTQYF; DNA: TGCGCCAGCAGTTCCACAGGGGGCCCCACAGATACGCAGTATTTT
V: TRBV6-5; J: TRBJ1-5; size: .; D: TRBD1; CDR3: CASRPTGVSNQPQHF; DNA: TGTGCCAGCAGACCTACAGGGGTCAGCAATCAGCCCCAGCATTTT
V: TRBV19; J: TRBJ1-2; size: .; D: TRBD1; CDR3: CASSTSGTVYGYTF; DNA: TGTGCCAGTAGTACTTCCGGGACAGTCTATGGCTACACCTTC
V: TRBV30; J: TRBJ2-7; size: .; D: TRBD1; CDR3: CAWSATGGGEQYF; DNA: TGTGCCTGGAGTGCGACAGGGGGAGGAGAGCAGTACTTC
V: TRBV15; J: TRBJ1-6; size: .; D: .; CDR3: CATSISGSYNSPLHF; DNA: TGTGCCACCAGCATTTCAGGCTCCTATAATTCACCCCTCCACTTT
V: TRBV9; J: TRBJ1-3; size: .; D: TRBD1; CDR3: CASSAVPGGGNTIYF; DNA: TGTGCCAGCAGCGCAGTCCCAGGGGGTGGAAACACCATATATTTT
V: TRBV3-1/TRBV3-2; J: TRBJ1-5; size: .; D: TRBD1; CDR3: CASSQDLVRGSNQPQHF; DNA: TGTGCCAGCAGCCAAGATCTCGTCAGGGGGAGCAATCAGCCCCAGCATTTT
V: TRBV2; J: TRBJ2-3; size: once; D: TRBD2; CDR3: CASKRRLAGGVDTQYF; DNA: TGTGCCAGCAAGAGGAGACTAGCGGGGGGTGTAGATACGCAGTATTTT
V: TRBV12-2; J: TRBJ1-2; size: .; D: .; CDR3: CASRVRDRAYGYTF; DNA: TGTGCAAGTCGCGTTAGGGACAGGGCTTATGGCTACACCTTC
V: TRBV7-9; J: TRBJ2-7; size: .; D: TRBD1; CDR3: CASSVQGAYEQYF; DNA: TGTGCCAGCAGCGTACAGGGGGCCTACGAGCAGTACTTC